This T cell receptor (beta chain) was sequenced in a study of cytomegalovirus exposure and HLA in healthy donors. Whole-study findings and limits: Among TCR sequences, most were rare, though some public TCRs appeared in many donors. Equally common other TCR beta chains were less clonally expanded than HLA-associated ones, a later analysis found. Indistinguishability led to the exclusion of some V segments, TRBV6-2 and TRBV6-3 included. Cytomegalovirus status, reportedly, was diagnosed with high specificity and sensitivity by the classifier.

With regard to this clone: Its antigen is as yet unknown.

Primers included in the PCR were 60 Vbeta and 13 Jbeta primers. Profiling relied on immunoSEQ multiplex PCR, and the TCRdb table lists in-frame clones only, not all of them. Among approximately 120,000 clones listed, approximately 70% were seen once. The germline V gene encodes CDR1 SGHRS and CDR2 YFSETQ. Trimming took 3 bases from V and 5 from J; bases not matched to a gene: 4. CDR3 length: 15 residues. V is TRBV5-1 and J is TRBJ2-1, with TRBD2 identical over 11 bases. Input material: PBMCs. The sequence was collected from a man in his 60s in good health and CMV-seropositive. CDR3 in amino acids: CASSWWGLADNEQFF. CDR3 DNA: TGCGCCAGCAGCTGGTGGGGACTAGCGGACAATGAGCAGTTCTTC.